The 12 T cell receptor beta chains below were found in one sample sequenced in a study of blood T cell repertoires in COVID-19. Profiling relied on immunoSEQ multiplex PCR, and the TCRdb table lists in-frame clones only, not all of them. Of about 76,000 clones in the sample, around 88% are singletons; the top ten hold approximately 8%. The sample consisted of peripheral blood. These receptors were taken from a man aged 25 to 40 with acute or convalescent COVID-19.

CDR3 DNA: TGCGCCAGCAGCCAGATTACAGGGGAGTCTAAGTACTTC. Protein sequence: CASSQITGESKYF. This rearrangement joins TRBV4-1 to TRBJ2-7, with 7 bases lining up with TRBD1. V shed 3 bases and J 11 bases; nucleotides not matched to a gene: 10. Germline CDR1 MGHRA, CDR2 YSYEKL. The CDR3 sequence is 13 residues long.

V is TRBV21-1 and J is TRBJ2-3; TRBD2 is taken as the D call from the table, unchecked against the DNA. TRBV21-1 constitutes a pseudogene. The length of the CDR3 is 17 residues. The CDR3 sequence: CASPSRGRDTRTDTQYF. The CDR3 nucleotides are TGTGCCAGCCCCTCGAGGGGGAGGGACACCCGCACAGATACGCAGTATTTT.

The CDR3 loop is CASRIEGAGTEAFF. The CDR3 DNA reads as TGTGCCAGCAGAATCGAGGGGGCCGGCACTGAAGCTTTCTTT. This chain connects TRBV28 to TRBJ1-1, with 7 bases fitting TRBD1. V gave up 6 bases and J gave up 4 bases; unmatched junction bases: 8. This CDR3 has 14 amino acids. Germline V lookup: CDR1 MDHEN, CDR2 SYDVKM.

The chain has TRBV27 and TRBJ2-7, with D possibly TRBD2 on 6 matching bases. Germline V lookup: CDR1 MNHEY, CDR2 SMNVEV (reference sequence). The CDR3 has 14 residues. The V gene lost 3 bases and the J gene lost 6 bases, with 15 bases spanning the gap. CDR3 DNA: TGTGCCAGCAGTTTCGTGGGAGGCAGCCGCGAGCAGTACTTC. It is translated as CASSFVGGSREQYF.

For the CDR3, the DNA is TGCGCCAGCAGCCAAGCCGGGCGGGAATCTCAAGAGACCCAGTACTTC. Its protein is CASSQAGRESQETQYF. The chain carries TRBV4-1 and TRBJ2-5, with a weak D call TRBD2 (6 bases). CDR1 and CDR2 from the germline V gene are MGHRA and YSYEKL. The CDR3 covers 16 residues. Deletions cut 1 base from V and 2 bases from J, with 14 bases between.

V usage is TRBV21-1 and J usage is TRBJ2-4; TRBD2, as called in the table, went unchecked against the DNA. TRBV21-1 is a known pseudogene. The CDR3 totals 16 residues. CDR3 protein: CASSKIRVLAKNIQYF. The CDR3 bases are TGTGCCAGCAGCAAAATCCGGGTCCTAGCCAAAAACATTCAGTACTTC.

The chain employs TRBV19 and TRBJ2-7, with TRBD1 as a possible D gene (6 bases). This CDR3 is 12 amino acids long. Germline CDR1 reads LNHDA; CDR2 reads SQIVND (reference sequence). V lost 1 base to trimming and J lost 8 bases, with 9 bases between them. The CDR3 loop is CASSIARGKQYF. CDR3 bases: TGTGCCAGTAGTATAGCCAGGGGCAAGCAGTACTTC.

This clone was recorded once. This chain's CDR3 is CASSQGQGGSPLHF. As DNA, the CDR3 is TGTGCCAGCAGCCAGGGACAGGGCGGGTCACCCCTCCACTTT. The genes are TRBV6-5 and TRBJ1-6; 9 nucleotides line up with TRBD1. The CDR3 contains 14 residues. Per germline, CDR1 MNHEY and CDR2 SVGAGI. V was clipped by 6 bases and J by 10 bases; unmatched bases: 7.

The CDR3 reads CASSRRGSGEETQYF. CDR3 bases: TGTGCCAGCAGCCGAAGAGGGTCGGGCGAAGAGACCCAGTACTTC. V is TRBV5-4 and J is TRBJ2-5, with D perhaps matching TRBD2 (5 bases). This CDR3 spans 15 amino acids. Germline V lookup: CDR1 SGHNT, CDR2 YYREEE (reference sequence). V lost 4 bases to trimming and J lost 3 bases, with 16 bases between them.

This clone was counted once. This chain uses TRBV30 with TRBJ1-1, with D perhaps TRBD1 (5 bases). Between the trimmed V and J ends, which lost 3 bases and 0 bases, there was a span of 8 bases. CDR3 length: 13 amino acids. Germline CDR1 is GTSNPN and CDR2 is SVGIG (reference sequence). The chain's CDR3 is CAWRRQMNTEAFF. The CDR3, as DNA: TGTGCCTGGAGAAGACAGATGAACACTGAAGCTTTCTTT.

The V gene is TRBV29-1, the J gene TRBJ2-3; D call uncertain. The germline V gene has CDR1 SQVTM and CDR2 ANQGSEA. CDR3 length: 13 residues. V lost 5 bases and J 3 bases, leaving 12 bases between the germline ends. The CDR3 reads CSVTLSSTDTQYF. The CDR3 DNA reads TGCAGCGTTACTTTATCTAGTACAGATACGCAGTATTTT.

The genes are TRBV5-1 and TRBJ2-3; tentatively, D is TRBD2 (5 bases). The CDR3 is 16 amino acids. From germline, CDR1 is SGHRS and CDR2 YFSETQ. Trimming cost V 2 bases and J 3 bases, with 16 bases left between them. The CDR3 DNA follows: TGCGCCAGCAGCTTTCCCGCTAATCGGGATACAGATACGCAGTATTTT. As protein: CASSFPANRDTDTQYF.